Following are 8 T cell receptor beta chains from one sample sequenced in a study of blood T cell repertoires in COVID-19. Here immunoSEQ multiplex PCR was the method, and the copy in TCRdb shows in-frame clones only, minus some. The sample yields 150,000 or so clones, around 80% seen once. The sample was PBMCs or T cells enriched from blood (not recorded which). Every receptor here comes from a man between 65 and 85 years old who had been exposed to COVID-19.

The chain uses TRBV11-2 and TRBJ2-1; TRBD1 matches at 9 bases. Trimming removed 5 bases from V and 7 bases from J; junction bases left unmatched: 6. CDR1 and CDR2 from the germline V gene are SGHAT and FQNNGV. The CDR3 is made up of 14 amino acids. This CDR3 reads CASSARTGANEQFF. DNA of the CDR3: TGTGCCAGCAGCGCCCGGACAGGGGCTAATGAGCAGTTCTTC.

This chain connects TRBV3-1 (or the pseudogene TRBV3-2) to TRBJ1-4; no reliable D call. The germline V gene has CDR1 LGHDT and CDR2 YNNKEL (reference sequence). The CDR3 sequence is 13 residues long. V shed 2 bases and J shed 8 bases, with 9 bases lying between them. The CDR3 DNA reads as TGTGCCAGCAGCCAATCTAAACTAGAAAAACTGTTTTTT. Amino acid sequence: CASSQSKLEKLFF.

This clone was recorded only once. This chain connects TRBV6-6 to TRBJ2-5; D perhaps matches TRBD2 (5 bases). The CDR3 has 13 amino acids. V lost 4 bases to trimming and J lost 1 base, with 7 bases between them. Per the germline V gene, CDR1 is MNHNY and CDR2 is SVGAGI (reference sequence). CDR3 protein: CASSSGLQETQYF. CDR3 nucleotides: TGTGCCAGCAGTTCAGGACTCCAAGAGACCCAGTACTTC.

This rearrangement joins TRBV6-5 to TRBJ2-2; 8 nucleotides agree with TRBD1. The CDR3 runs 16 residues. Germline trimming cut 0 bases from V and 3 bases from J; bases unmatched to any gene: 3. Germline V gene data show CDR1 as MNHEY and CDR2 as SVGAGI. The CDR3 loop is CASSYSTGGYTGELFF. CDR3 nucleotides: TGTGCCAGCAGTTACTCCACAGGGGGTTACACCGGGGAGCTGTTTTTT.

CDR3 nucleotide sequence: TGTGCCAGCCTTGACAGCCAGAACACTGAAGCTTTCTTT. Protein: CASLDSQNTEAFF. This rearrangement joins TRBV28 to TRBJ1-1; maybe TRBD1 (5 bases). Germline V CDR1 and CDR2: MDHEN, SYDVKM. The CDR3 spans 13 residues. V was clipped by 8 bases and J by 1 base, with 11 bases between them.

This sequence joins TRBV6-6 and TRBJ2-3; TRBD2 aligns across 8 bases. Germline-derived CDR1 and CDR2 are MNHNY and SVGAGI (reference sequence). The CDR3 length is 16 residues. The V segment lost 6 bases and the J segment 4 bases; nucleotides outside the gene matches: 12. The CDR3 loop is CASRDRSGVLADTQYF. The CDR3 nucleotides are TGTGCCAGCAGGGACCGTAGCGGGGTTCTGGCAGATACGCAGTATTTT.

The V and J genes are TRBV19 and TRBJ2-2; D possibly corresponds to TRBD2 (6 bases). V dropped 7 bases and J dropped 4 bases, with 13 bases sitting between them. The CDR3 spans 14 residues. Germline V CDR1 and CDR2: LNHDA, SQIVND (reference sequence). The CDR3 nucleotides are TGTGCCAGTAAGGAGGGGAGATTCACCGGGGAGCTGTTTTTT. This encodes CASKEGRFTGELFF.

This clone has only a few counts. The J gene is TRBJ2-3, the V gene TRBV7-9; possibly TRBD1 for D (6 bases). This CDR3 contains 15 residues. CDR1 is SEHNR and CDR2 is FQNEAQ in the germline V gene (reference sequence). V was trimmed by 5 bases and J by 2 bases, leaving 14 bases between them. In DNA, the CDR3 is TGTGCCAGCAGCCGGACAGTCACCCACACAGATACGCAGTATTTT. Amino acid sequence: CASSRTVTHTDTQYF.